The clone carrying this T cell receptor (beta chain) came up a few times. This entry comes from a study of blood T cell repertoires in COVID-19. Study summary: T cells, B-cell-depleted T cells, or PBMCs provided the cDNA or gDNA that served as material.

In the original processing: The assay estimated nucleated cells by amplifying reference gene primers. Clones were read by immunoSEQ multiplex PCR, and TCRdb kept only the in-frame ones, dropping some. V and J calls and clone size are copied from that table; D and trimming were computed from the DNA. Among 100,000 to 150,000 clones listed, around 83% were seen once. CDR3 length: 12 amino acids. Germline V gene sequence: CDR1 MNHEY, CDR2 SMNVEV (reference sequence). V lost 8 bases and J 9 bases, leaving 13 bases between the germline ends. The material sequenced was peripheral blood. The chain is built from TRBV27 and TRBJ2-2; possibly TRBD2 for D (6 bases). The clonotype originates from a man older than 75 with active or convalescent COVID-19. The DNA for the CDR3 is TGTGCCAGCTCCCTGGGAGGATGGGAGCTGTTTTTT. It specifies CASSLGGWELFF.